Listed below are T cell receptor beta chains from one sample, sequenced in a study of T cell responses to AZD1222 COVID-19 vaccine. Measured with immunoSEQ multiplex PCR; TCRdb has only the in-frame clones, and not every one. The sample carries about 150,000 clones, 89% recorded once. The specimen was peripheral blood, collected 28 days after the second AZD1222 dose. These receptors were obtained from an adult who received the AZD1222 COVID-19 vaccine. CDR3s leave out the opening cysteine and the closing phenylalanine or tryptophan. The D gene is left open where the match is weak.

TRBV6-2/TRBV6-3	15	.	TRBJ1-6	ASSYSSGYSYNSPLH
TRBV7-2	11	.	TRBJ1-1	ASSSTGYTEAF
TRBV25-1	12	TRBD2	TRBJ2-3	ASTGLAETDTQY
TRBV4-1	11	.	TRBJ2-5	ASRGNTGETQY
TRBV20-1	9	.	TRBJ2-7	SATTTYEQY
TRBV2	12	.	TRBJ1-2	ASSGNQGYYGYT
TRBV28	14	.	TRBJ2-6	ASVSDRLPGANVLT
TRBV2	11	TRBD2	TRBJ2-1	ASSGSGYNEQF
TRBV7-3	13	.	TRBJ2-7	ASSLGTMSAYEQY
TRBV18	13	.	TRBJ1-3	ASSPNRAAGNTIY
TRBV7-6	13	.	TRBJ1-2	ASSFGQGINYGYT
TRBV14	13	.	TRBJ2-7	ASSQGWGGARGQY
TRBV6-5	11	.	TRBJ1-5	ASSAIRNQPQH
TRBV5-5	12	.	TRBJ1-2	ASSLDLGNYGYT
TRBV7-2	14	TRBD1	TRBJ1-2	ASSLHAGTGGAGYT